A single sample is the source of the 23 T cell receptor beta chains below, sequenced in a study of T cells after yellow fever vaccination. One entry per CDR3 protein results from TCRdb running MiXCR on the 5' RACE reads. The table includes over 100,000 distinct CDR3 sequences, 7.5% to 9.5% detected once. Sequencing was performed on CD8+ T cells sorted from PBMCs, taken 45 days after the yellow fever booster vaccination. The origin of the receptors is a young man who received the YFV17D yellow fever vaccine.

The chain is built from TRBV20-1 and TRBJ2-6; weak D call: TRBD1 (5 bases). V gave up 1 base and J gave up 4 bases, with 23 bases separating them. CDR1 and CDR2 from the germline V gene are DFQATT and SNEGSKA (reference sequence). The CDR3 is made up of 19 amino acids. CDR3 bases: TGCAGTGCTAGAGCCCCCCCGCGGTCGGACACTCTGGGGGCCAACGTCCTGACTTTC. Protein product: CSARAPPRSDTLGANVLTF.

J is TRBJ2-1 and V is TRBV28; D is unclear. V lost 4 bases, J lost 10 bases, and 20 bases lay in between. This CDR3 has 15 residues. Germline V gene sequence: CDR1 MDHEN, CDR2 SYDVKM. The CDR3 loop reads CASSSPRRAAREQFF. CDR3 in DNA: TGTGCCAGCAGTTCCCCTCGTCGGGCGGCTCGGGAGCAGTTCTTC.

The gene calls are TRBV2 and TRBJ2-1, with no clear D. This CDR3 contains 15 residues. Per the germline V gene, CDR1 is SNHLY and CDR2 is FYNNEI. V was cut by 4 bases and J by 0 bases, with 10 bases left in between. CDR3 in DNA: TGTGCCAGCAGTGGGGCGGTGAGCTCCTACAATGAGCAGTTCTTC. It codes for CASSGAVSSYNEQFF. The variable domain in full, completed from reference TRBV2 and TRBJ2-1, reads EPEVTQTPSHQVTQMGQEVILRCVPISNHLYFYWYRQILGQKVEFLVSFYNNEISEKSEIFDDQFSVERPDGSNFTLKIRSTKLEDSAMYFCASSGAVSSYNEQFFGPGTRLTVL.

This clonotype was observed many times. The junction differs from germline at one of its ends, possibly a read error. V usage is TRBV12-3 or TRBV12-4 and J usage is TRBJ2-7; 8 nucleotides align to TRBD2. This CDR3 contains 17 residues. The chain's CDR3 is CASSLAGPSTYSYEQYF. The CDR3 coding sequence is TGTGCCAGCAGTCTAGCGGGCCCTTCCACCTACTCCTACGAGCAGTACTTC.

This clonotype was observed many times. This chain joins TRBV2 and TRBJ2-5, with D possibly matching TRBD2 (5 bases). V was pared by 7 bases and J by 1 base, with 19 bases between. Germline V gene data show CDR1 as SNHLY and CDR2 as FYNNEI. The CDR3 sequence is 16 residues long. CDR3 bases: TGTGCCAGCACCCTCGGAGAGGGCCGGCTCCAAGAGACCCAGTACTTC. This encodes CASTLGEGRLQETQYF. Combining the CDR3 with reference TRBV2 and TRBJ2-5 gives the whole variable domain EPEVTQTPSHQVTQMGQEVILRCVPISNHLYFYWYRQILGQKVEFLVSFYNNEISEKSEIFDDQFSVERPDGSNFTLKIRSTKLEDSAMYFCASTLGEGRLQETQYFGPGTRLLVL.

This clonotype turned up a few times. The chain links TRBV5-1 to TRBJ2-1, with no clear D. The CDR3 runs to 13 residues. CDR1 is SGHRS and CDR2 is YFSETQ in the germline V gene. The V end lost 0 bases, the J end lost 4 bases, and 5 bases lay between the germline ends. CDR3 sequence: CASSLEAYNEQFF. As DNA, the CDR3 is TGCGCCAGCAGCTTGGAAGCGTACAATGAGCAGTTCTTC. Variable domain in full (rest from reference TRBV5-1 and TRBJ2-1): KAGVTQTPRYLIKTRGQQVTLSCSPISGHRSVSWYQQTPGQGLQFLFEYFSETQRNKGNFPGRFSGRQFSNSRSEMNVSTLELGDSALYLCASSLEAYNEQFFGPGTRLTVL.

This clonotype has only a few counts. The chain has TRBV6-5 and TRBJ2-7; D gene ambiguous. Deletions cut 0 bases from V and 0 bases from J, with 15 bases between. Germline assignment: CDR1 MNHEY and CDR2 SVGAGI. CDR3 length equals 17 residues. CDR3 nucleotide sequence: TGTGCCAGCAGTTACTCGACCCTAGGAAAGAGCTCCTACGAGCAGTACTTC. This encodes CASSYSTLGKSSYEQYF.

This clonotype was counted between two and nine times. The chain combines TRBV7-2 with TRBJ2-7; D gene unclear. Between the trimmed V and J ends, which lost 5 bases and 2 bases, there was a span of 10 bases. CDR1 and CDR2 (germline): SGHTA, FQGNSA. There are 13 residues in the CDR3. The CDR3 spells CASSPGRPYEQYF. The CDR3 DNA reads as TGTGCCAGCAGCCCCGGCAGACCCTACGAGCAGTACTTC. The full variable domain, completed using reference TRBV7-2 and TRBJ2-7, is GAGVSQSPSNKVTEKGKDVELRCDPISGHTALYWYRQSLGQGLEFLIYFQGNSAPDKSGLPSDRFSAERTGGSVSTLTIQRTQQEDSAVYLCASSPGRPYEQYFGPGTRLTVT.

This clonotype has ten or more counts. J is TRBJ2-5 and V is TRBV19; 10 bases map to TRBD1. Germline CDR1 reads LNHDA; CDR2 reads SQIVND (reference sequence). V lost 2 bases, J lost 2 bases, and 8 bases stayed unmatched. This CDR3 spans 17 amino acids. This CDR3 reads CASSISGTGAIQETQYF. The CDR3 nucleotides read TGTGCCAGTAGTATATCCGGGACAGGGGCTATTCAAGAGACCCAGTACTTC.

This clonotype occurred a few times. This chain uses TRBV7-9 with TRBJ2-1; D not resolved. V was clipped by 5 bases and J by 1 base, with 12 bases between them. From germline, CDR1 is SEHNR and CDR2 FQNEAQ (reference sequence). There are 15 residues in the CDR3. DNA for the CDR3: TGTGCCAGCAGCAACCCGAGCGCTTCCTACAATGAGCAGTTCTTC. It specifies CASSNPSASYNEQFF.

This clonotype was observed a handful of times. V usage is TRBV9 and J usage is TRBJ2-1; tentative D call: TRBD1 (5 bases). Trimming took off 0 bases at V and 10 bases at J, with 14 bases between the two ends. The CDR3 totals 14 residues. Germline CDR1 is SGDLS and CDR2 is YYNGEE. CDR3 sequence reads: CASSVGGDSREQFF. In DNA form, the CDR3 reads TGTGCCAGCAGCGTAGGGGGCGATTCGAGAGAGCAGTTCTTC.

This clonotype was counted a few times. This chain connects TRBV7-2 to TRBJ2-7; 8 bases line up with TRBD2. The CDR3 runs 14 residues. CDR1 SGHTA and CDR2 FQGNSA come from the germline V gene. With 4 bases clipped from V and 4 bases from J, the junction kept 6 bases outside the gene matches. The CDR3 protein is CASSSGTRGYEQYF. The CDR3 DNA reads TGTGCCAGCAGCTCCGGGACTAGGGGGTACGAGCAGTACTTC.

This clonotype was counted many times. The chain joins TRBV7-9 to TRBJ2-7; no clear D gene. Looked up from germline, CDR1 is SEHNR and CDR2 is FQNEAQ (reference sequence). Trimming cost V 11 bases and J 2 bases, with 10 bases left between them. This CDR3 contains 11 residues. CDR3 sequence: CAVAITYEQYF. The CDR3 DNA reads TGTGCCGTGGCCATAACCTACGAGCAGTACTTC.

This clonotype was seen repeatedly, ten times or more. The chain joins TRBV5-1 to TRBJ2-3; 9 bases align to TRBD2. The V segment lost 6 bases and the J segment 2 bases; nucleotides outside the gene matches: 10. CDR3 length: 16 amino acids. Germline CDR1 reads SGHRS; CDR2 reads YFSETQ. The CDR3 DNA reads TGCGCCAGCACCCCATCGACTAGCGGCCTCACAGATACGCAGTATTTT. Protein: CASTPSTSGLTDTQYF.

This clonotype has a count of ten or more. The CDR3 loop reads CASSLGTGAHEQYF. Here the CDR3 DNA reads TGTGCCAGCAGCTTGGGGACAGGGGCCCACGAGCAGTACTTC. The V and J genes are TRBV7-9 and TRBJ2-7, with 10 bases aligning to TRBD1. J lost 5 bases, V lost 3 bases, and 4 bases had no gene match. Germline CDR1 SEHNR, CDR2 FQNEAQ (reference sequence). The CDR3 contains 14 residues.

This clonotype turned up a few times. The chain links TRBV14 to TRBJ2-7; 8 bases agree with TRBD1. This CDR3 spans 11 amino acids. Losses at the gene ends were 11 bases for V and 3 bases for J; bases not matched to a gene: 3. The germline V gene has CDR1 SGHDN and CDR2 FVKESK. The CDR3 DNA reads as TGTGCCGGGACAGGTCGCTACGAGCAGTACTTC. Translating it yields CAGTGRYEQYF.

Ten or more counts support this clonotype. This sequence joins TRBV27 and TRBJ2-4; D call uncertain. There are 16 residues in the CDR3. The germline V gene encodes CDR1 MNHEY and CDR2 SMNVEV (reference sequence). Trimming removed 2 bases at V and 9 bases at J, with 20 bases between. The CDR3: CASSLVGPGGVGIQYF. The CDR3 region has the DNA TGTGCCAGCAGTTTAGTAGGCCCGGGCGGAGTTGGCATTCAGTACTTC.

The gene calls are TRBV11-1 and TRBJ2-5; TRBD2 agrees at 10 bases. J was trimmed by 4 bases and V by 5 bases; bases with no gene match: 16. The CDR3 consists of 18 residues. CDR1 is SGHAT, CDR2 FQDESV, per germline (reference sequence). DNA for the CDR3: TGTGCCAGCAGCCCCCTCATAGGGAGCGGGAGGGCCACAGAGACCCAGTACTTC. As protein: CASSPLIGSGRATETQYF.

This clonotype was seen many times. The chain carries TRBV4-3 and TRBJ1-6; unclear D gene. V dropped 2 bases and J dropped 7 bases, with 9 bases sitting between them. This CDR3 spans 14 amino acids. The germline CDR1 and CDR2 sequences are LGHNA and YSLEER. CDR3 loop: CASSQTRRNSPLHF. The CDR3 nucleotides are TGCGCCAGCAGCCAAACTCGACGGAATTCACCCCTCCACTTT.

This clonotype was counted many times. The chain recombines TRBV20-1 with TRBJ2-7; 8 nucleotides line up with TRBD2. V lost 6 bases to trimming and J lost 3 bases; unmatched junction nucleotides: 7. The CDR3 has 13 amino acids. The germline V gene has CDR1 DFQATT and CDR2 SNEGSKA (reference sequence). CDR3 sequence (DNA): TGCAGTGCCACCGGGAGGGGGGACTACGAGCAGTACTTC. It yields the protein CSATGRGDYEQYF.

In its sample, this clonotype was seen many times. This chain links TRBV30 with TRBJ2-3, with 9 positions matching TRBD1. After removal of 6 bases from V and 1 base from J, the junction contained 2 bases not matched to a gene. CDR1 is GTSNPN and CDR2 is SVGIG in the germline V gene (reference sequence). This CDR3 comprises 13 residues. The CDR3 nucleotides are TGTGCCTGCCGGGACAGGGGCACAGATACGCAGTATTTT. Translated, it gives CACRDRGTDTQYF.

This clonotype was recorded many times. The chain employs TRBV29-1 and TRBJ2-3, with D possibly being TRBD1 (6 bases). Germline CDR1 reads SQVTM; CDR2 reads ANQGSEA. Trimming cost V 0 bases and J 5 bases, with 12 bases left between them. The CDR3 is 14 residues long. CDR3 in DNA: TGCAGCGTTGAAGACCAGGGGATCGGAGATACGCAGTATTTT. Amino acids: CSVEDQGIGDTQYF.

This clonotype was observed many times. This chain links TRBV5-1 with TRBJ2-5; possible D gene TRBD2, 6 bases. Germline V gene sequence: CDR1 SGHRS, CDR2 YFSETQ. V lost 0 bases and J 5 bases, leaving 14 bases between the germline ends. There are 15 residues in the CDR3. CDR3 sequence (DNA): TGCGCCAGCAGCTTGGAAGTCGACCGGGGGGAGACCCAGTACTTC. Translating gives CASSLEVDRGETQYF.